The entry below gives a single TCR beta chain sequence along with its context. TCRbeta library construction was performed incorporating unique molecular identifiers. TCRdb re-analysed the PCR reads in MiXCR, keeping a single row per CDR3 protein. The table records about 460,000 distinct CDR3 sequences, around 12% of them present only once. The record originates from a study of T-cell reconstitution after alpha-beta-depleted transplantation in children. The CDR3 contains 15 residues. The germline CDR1 and CDR2 sequences are ENHRY and SYGVKD. V lost 0 bases, J lost 5 bases, and 13 bases lay in between. The origin of this receptor is a human donor who donated a stem cell graft to a child with combined immunodeficiency. The chain joins TRBV10-3 to TRBJ2-5, with unresolved D. Sequencing was performed on PBMCs from the stem cell graft donor, taken from the stem cell graft. CDR3 DNA: TGTGCCATCAGTGAGTCCTGGGATAGCTGGGAGACCCAGTACTTC. It codes for CAISESWDSWETQYF.